Included here is one T cell receptor (beta chain) sequence, with context. This may come from a read error, since a much larger clone is one base off. PBMCs, at least 6 million per sample, were isolated. The data were obtained in a study of blood T cells in healthy people across ages. CDR1 MDHEN and CDR2 SYDVKM come from the germline V gene. The CDR3 runs to 14 residues. For the second PCR, which ran for about 6 to 11 cycles, a sample-barcoded 5' primer and a J-beta primer mix were used. Tagging of each cDNA molecule was performed by a template-switch adaptor with 12 random nucleotides. TCRdb reprocessed the 5' RACE reads with MiXCR, giving one entry per CDR3 protein. The profile shows about 290,000 distinct CDR3 sequences, roughly 26% of them singletons.

This clonotype was obtained from a woman aged 65 to 85 in good health. The chain uses TRBV28 and TRBJ2-3; D perhaps matches TRBD1 (6 bases). The sequencing sample was made of blood. As DNA, the CDR3 is TGTGCCGGCAGTTTACGGCAGGGGAGAGATACGCAGTATTTT. Protein product: CAGSLRQGRDTQYF.